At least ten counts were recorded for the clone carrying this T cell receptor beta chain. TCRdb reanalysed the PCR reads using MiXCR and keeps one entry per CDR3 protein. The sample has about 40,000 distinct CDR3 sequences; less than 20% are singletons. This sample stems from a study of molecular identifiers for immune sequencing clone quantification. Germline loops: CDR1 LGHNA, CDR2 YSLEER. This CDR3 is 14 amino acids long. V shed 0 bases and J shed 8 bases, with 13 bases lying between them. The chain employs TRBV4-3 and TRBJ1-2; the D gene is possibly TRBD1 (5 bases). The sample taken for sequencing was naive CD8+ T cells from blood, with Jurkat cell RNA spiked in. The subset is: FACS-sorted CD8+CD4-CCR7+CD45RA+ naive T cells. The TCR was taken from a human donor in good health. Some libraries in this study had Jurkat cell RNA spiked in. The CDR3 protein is CASSQDFGGGGYTF. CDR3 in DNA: TGCGCCAGCAGCCAAGATTTCGGGGGAGGGGGCTACACCTTC.